These 18 T cell receptor beta chains were all obtained from the same sample, sequenced in a study of cytomegalovirus exposure and HLA in healthy donors. This PCR relied on a set of 60 Vbeta primers and 13 Jbeta primers. Only in-frame clones appear in the TCRdb table, and some are missing; sequencing was by immunoSEQ multiplex PCR. The repertoire consists of around 160,000 clones, with 65% to 80% occurring once and the leading ten covering 4.7%. The sample taken for sequencing was PBMCs. The receptors originated from a man younger than 30 in good health and CMV-seropositive.

The chain has TRBV25-1 and TRBJ2-3; 11 nucleotides agree with TRBD2. V lost 1 base and J lost 2; bases outside the gene matches: 5. Germline V lookup: CDR1 MGHDK, CDR2 SYGVNS. The CDR3 runs to 17 residues. The CDR3, as DNA: TGTGCCAGCAGTGAATTTGGTAGCGGGAGGGACACAGATACGCAGTATTTT. This translates into CASSEFGSGRDTDTQYF.

This chain connects TRBV5-4 to TRBJ2-5; TRBD2 aligns across 10 bases. J lost 9 bases, V lost 1 base, and 9 bases had no gene match. The CDR3 spans 15 residues. Germline assignment: CDR1 SGHNT and CDR2 YYREEE (reference sequence). CDR3 residues: CASSLSSGGPYAQYF. The CDR3, as DNA: TGTGCCAGCAGCTTGTCTAGCGGGGGACCCTACGCCCAGTACTTC. The complete variable domain, with remaining parts taken from reference TRBV5-4 and TRBJ2-5, reads ETGVTQSPTHLIKTRGQQVTLRCSSQSGHNTVSWYQQALGQGPQFIFQYYREEENGRGNFPPRFSGLQFPNYSSELNVNALELDDSALYLCASSLSSGGPYAQYFGPGTRLLVL.

The CDR3 reads CATLRNDRGSEAFF. CDR3 nucleotide sequence: TGTGCCACCCTTCGGAATGACAGGGGGTCTGAAGCTTTCTTT. This chain uses TRBV27 with TRBJ1-1; 9 nucleotides line up with TRBD1. J lost 6 bases, V lost 10 bases, and 12 bases had no gene match. This CDR3 has 14 amino acids. CDR1 MNHEY and CDR2 SMNVEV come from the germline V gene (reference sequence).

V gene TRBV28 combines with J gene TRBJ2-1, with D maybe TRBD2 (6 bases). CDR1 MDHEN and CDR2 SYDVKM come from the germline V gene. V dropped 8 bases and J dropped 8 bases, with 19 bases sitting between them. This CDR3 is 14 amino acids long. The CDR3 sequence: CASSGTGEVDEQFF. CDR3 sequence (DNA): TGTGCCAGCTCCGGGACGGGAGAGGTCGATGAGCAGTTCTTC.

V is TRBV30 and J is TRBJ1-4, with a possible D match to TRBD1 (5 bases). Germline V gives CDR1 GTSNPN, CDR2 SVGIG (reference sequence). This CDR3 has 11 residues. This chain's CDR3 is CCLGHNEKLFF. In DNA, the CDR3 is TGTTGTTTAGGACATAATGAAAAACTGTTTTTT.

This clone was counted a few times. This sequence joins TRBV4-1 and TRBJ1-4; 9 positions match TRBD1. The V segment lost 3 bases and the J segment 11 bases; nucleotides outside the gene matches: 13. In germline, CDR1 is MGHRA, CDR2 YSYEKL. The CDR3 length is 16 residues. CDR3 loop: CASSQGQGIGVEKLFF. In DNA, the CDR3 is TGCGCCAGCAGCCAGGGACAGGGTATAGGGGTTGAGAAACTGTTTTTT.

The chain's CDR3 is CAWSVRSRNLGYTF. In DNA, the CDR3 is TGTGCCTGGAGTGTAAGGTCCAGGAATCTTGGCTACACCTTC. The chain carries TRBV30 and TRBJ1-2, with D unresolved. The CDR3 sequence is 14 residues long. Germline V gives CDR1 GTSNPN, CDR2 SVGIG (reference sequence). Trimming shortened V by 0 bases and J by 7 bases, and 15 bases separated the two germline ends.

To note about this clone: Other DNA sequences in the sample encode the same CDR3. V gene TRBV18 combines with J gene TRBJ2-2, with TRBD1 matching 7 bases. J lost 0 bases, V lost 3 bases, and 1 base had no gene match. The CDR3 runs 15 residues. Germline assignment: CDR1 KGHSH and CDR2 LQKENI. CDR3 protein: CASSPGQANTGELFF. The CDR3 region has the DNA TGTGCCAGCTCACCCGGACAGGCGAACACCGGGGAGCTGTTTTTT.

The V gene is TRBV19, the J gene TRBJ1-5; tentatively, D is TRBD1 (5 bases). The CDR3 totals 13 residues. The V gene lost 8 bases and the J gene lost 2 bases, with 10 bases spanning the gap. CDR1 and CDR2 from the germline V gene are LNHDA and SQIVND (reference sequence). The CDR3 region has the DNA TGTGCCAGTGGCGGGGCGGGCAATCAGCCCCAGCATTTT. It codes for CASGGAGNQPQHF. Using reference TRBV19 and TRBJ1-5 for the parts outside the CDR3, the full variable domain is DGGITQSPKYLFRKEGQNVTLSCEQNLNHDAMYWYRQDPGQGLRLIYYSQIVNDFQKGDIAEGYSVSREKKESFPLTVTSAQKNPTAFYLCASGGAGNQPQHFGDGTRLSIL.

This sequence joins TRBV15 and TRBJ1-4; possibly TRBD1 for D (6 bases). The germline V gene encodes CDR1 LNHNV and CDR2 YYDKDF (reference sequence). This CDR3 spans 15 amino acids. V shed 5 bases and J shed 7 bases, with 17 bases lying between them. Written as DNA, the CDR3 is TGTGCCACCAGCCCCTGGGGGGGCCGGGGTGAAAAACTGTTTTTT. Amino acids: CATSPWGGRGEKLFF.

V is TRBV28 and J is TRBJ1-1; 7 bases agree with TRBD1. The CDR3 length is 14 residues. V gave up 5 bases and J gave up 4 bases; unmatched junction bases: 7. CDR1 and CDR2 from the germline V gene are MDHEN and SYDVKM. The CDR3 protein is CASSPGGGSTEAFF. The DNA for the CDR3 is TGTGCCAGCAGTCCAGGGGGTGGGAGCACTGAAGCTTTCTTT. The whole variable domain, filled in from reference TRBV28 and TRBJ1-1, reads DVKVTQSSRYLVKRTGEKVFLECVQDMDHENMFWYRQDPGLGLRLIYFSYDVKMKEKGDIPEGYSVSREKKERFSLILESASTNQTSMYLCASSPGGGSTEAFFGQGTRLTVV.

A few counts support this clone. V and J are TRBV14 and TRBJ1-2; D unclear. The CDR3 runs 13 residues. The germline V and J ends were trimmed by 4 bases and 7 bases, with 13 bases remaining between them. From germline, CDR1 is SGHDN and CDR2 FVKESK. The CDR3 is CASSPGPGSGYTF. CDR3 bases: TGTGCCAGCAGCCCTGGGCCTGGCAGTGGCTACACCTTC.

V and J are TRBV6-5 and TRBJ1-1, with 7 bases lining up with TRBD1. The germline gives CDR1 MNHEY, CDR2 SVGAGI. Trimming took 5 bases from V and 4 from J; bases not matched to a gene: 4. The CDR3 sequence is 13 residues long. The CDR3 coding sequence is TGTGCCAGCAGTCGACGACAGGGCACTGAAGCTTTCTTT. The encoded protein is CASSRRQGTEAFF.

This chain connects TRBV10-2 to TRBJ1-2, with TRBD1 as a possible D gene (6 bases). CDR3 length: 13 residues. Trimming took off 5 bases at V and 6 bases at J, with 13 bases between the two ends. From germline, CDR1 is WSHSY and CDR2 SAAADI. DNA for the CDR3: TGCGCCAGCAGTAACAGGGAACATGATGGCTACACCTTC. Translation gives CASSNREHDGYTF.

V gene TRBV2 combines with J gene TRBJ1-5; D unclear. Germline CDR1 reads SNHLY; CDR2 reads FYNNEI. CDR3 length: 17 residues. V was trimmed by 0 bases and J by 2 bases, leaving 14 bases between them. The CDR3 bases are TGTGCCAGCAGTGAAGCGCTTGGCTCTTTGGGCAATCAGCCCCAGCATTTT. Its translation is CASSEALGSLGNQPQHF.

The chain has TRBV11-3 and TRBJ2-5, with a weak D call TRBD2 (7 bases). Germline V gives CDR1 SGHNT, CDR2 YENEEA. This CDR3 is 13 amino acids long. Trimming shortened V by 5 bases and J by 4 bases, and 11 bases separated the two germline ends. The CDR3 sequence: CASSGGARETQYF. For the CDR3, the DNA is TGTGCCAGCAGCGGGGGGGCAAGAGAGACCCAGTACTTC.

V is TRBV6-6 and J is TRBJ1-2; D call uncertain. Trimming left V 4 bases short and J 1 base short, with 7 bases between. The CDR3 sequence is 13 residues long. The germline V gene has CDR1 MNHNY and CDR2 SVGAGI (reference sequence). The CDR3 here is CASSSQDNYGYTF. The CDR3 nucleotides are TGTGCCAGCAGTTCACAAGATAACTATGGCTACACCTTC.

The chain combines TRBV11-3 with TRBJ1-1, with D tentatively TRBD1 (6 bases). The CDR3 spans 14 residues. V was clipped by 5 bases and J by 1 base, with 11 bases between them. The germline gives CDR1 SGHNT, CDR2 YENEEA. CDR3 residues: CASSTWTENTEAFF. In DNA form, the CDR3 reads TGTGCCAGCAGCACCTGGACAGAGAACACTGAAGCTTTCTTT. Looking up the rest from reference TRBV11-3 and TRBJ1-1 gives the full variable domain: EAGVVQSPRYKIIEKKQPVAFWCNPISGHNTLYWYLQNLGQGPELLIRYENEEAVDDSQLPKDRFSAERLKGVDSTLKIQPAELGDSAVYLCASSTWTENTEAFFGQGTRLTVV.